One sample yielded the 29 T cell receptor beta chains listed below, sequenced in a study of blood T cell repertoires in COVID-19. TCRdb keeps only in-frame clones here, not all; method: immunoSEQ multiplex PCR. The sample has roughly 160,000 clones, approximately 87% seen once. Sequenced material: peripheral blood. The receptors were sampled from a woman between 70 and 85 years old with COVID-19, enrolled during active disease.

The CDR3 coding sequence is TGTGCCAGCAGTTTATTCGGGATCCCTCCCCGAGAGCAGTACTTC. This sequence encodes CASSLFGIPPREQYF. The chain joins TRBV27 to TRBJ2-7, with D tentatively TRBD2 (5 bases). Germline V lookup: CDR1 MNHEY, CDR2 SMNVEV (reference sequence). The CDR3 is 15 residues long. V gave up 1 base and J gave up 7 bases, with 17 bases separating them.

The rearrangement links TRBV19 to TRBJ1-1, with D tentatively TRBD1 (5 bases). CDR1 and CDR2 from the germline V gene are LNHDA and SQIVND (reference sequence). CDR3 length: 15 residues. The V and J ends lost 3 bases and 0 bases respectively, with 11 bases between them. The CDR3 loop is CASSILQAVNTEAFF. CDR3 DNA sequence: TGTGCCAGTAGTATCTTACAGGCTGTGAACACTGAAGCTTTCTTT.

The genes are TRBV19 and TRBJ1-5; weak D call: TRBD1 (5 bases). Trimming cost V 4 bases and J 3 bases, with 10 bases left between them. CDR1 and CDR2 (germline): LNHDA, SQIVND (reference sequence). This CDR3 spans 14 amino acids. CDR3 nucleotide sequence: TGTGCCAGTAGTAACCAGGGACTCAATCAGCCCCAGCATTTT. Protein sequence: CASSNQGLNQPQHF.

This clone has just one count. A junction boundary mismatches the germline segment, possibly from a read error. The V gene is TRBV6-4, the J gene TRBJ2-3; 10 nucleotides agree with TRBD2. The CDR3 runs 15 residues. CDR1 and CDR2 (germline): MRHNA, SNTAGT. This chain's CDR3 is CASGEAGGPADTQYF. The CDR3 DNA reads as TGTGCCAGCGGAGAAGCGGGGGGGCCCGCAGATACACAGTATTTT.

The rearrangement links TRBV3-1 (or the pseudogene TRBV3-2) to TRBJ1-6; TRBD1 might be the D (5 bases). The CDR3 runs 15 residues. Germline V lookup: CDR1 LGHDT, CDR2 YNNKEL (reference sequence). V was trimmed by 2 bases and J by 5 bases, leaving 10 bases between them. CDR3 DNA: TGTGCCAGCAGCCAACGACAGCTGGATAATTCACCCCTCCACTTT. This encodes CASSQRQLDNSPLHF.

The chain has TRBV5-8 and TRBJ2-7, with D possibly matching TRBD2 (5 bases). The CDR3 is 15 amino acids. Trimming stripped 2 bases from V and 2 bases from J, with 14 bases between. Germline CDR1 reads SGHTS; CDR2 reads YDEGEE. This chain's CDR3 is CASSLRGLNAYEQYF. The CDR3 DNA reads as TGTGCCAGCAGCTTAAGAGGGTTAAATGCCTACGAGCAGTACTTC.

V usage is TRBV2 and J usage is TRBJ2-5; 9 positions match TRBD2. CDR3 length equals 15 residues. Germline loops: CDR1 SNHLY, CDR2 FYNNEI. With V trimmed by 3 bases and J by 4 bases, 6 bases remained unmatched. CDR3 DNA sequence: TGTGCCAGCAGTGAGGAGCGGGGGGCAGGAGAGACCCAGTACTTC. It codes for CASSEERGAGETQYF.

The chain employs TRBV18 and TRBJ2-7; possibly TRBD2 for D (5 bases). The germline V gene has CDR1 KGHSH and CDR2 LQKENI. V dropped 4 bases and J dropped 4 bases, with 14 bases sitting between them. The CDR3 contains 14 residues. CDR3 amino acids: CASSLSRDSYEQYF. CDR3 bases: TGTGCCAGCTCACTGAGCCGGGATTCTTACGAGCAGTACTTC.

The V call is TRBV29-1, the J call TRBJ2-7, with TRBD1 matching over 10 bases. V lost 6 bases, J lost 3 bases, and 2 bases stayed unmatched. CDR3 length: 12 residues. Per germline, CDR1 SQVTM and CDR2 ANQGSEA. The CDR3 reads CSVRTGGYEQYF. The DNA for the CDR3 is TGCAGCGTACGGACAGGGGGCTACGAGCAGTACTTC.

The V gene is TRBV3-1 (or the pseudogene TRBV3-2), the J gene TRBJ2-3; the D is unclear. This CDR3 comprises 12 residues. Per germline, CDR1 LGHDT and CDR2 YNNKEL (reference sequence). The V end was cut by 4 bases, the J end by 8 bases, with 10 bases between. The CDR3 DNA reads as TGTGCCAGCAGCCCGGTCGGTGTTACGCAGTATTTT. Residues: CASSPVGVTQYF.

The chain joins TRBV6-1 to TRBJ2-3; D unresolved. V was clipped by 1 base and J by 2 bases, with 7 bases between them. The CDR3 loop spans 14 amino acids. CDR1 is MNHNS, CDR2 SASEGT, per germline. CDR3 loop: CASSEDSPTDTQYF. The DNA for the CDR3 is TGTGCCAGCAGTGAAGACAGCCCCACAGATACGCAGTATTTT.

The chain carries TRBV7-3 and TRBJ2-1, with TRBD2 identical over 11 bases. Looked up from germline, CDR1 is SGHTA and CDR2 is FQGTGA. The V and J ends lost 4 bases and 7 bases, in that order; junction bases with no gene match: 9. The CDR3 has 16 residues. CDR3 in DNA: TGTGCCAGCAGCTCTCCCGGGACTAGCGGTCGGAATGAGCAGTTCTTC. Translation gives CASSSPGTSGRNEQFF.

The chain combines TRBV5-1 with TRBJ1-2; D ambiguous. CDR1 SGHRS and CDR2 YFSETQ come from the germline V gene. The CDR3 covers 13 residues. V was pared by 1 base and J by 4 bases, with 8 bases between. CDR3 residues: CASSLPGIYGYTF. In nucleotides, the CDR3 is TGCGCCAGCAGCTTGCCCGGGATCTATGGCTACACCTTC.

The chain carries TRBV28 and TRBJ1-5; 9 bases fit TRBD1. V was clipped by 6 bases and J by 5 bases; unmatched bases: 2. This CDR3 is 13 amino acids long. Germline lookup yields CDR1 MDHEN and CDR2 SYDVKM. The CDR3 DNA reads as TGTGCCAGCAGGCGACAGGGGGATCAGCCCCAGCATTTT. Protein: CASRRQGDQPQHF.

The chain links TRBV24-1 to TRBJ1-4; 10 positions agree with TRBD1. Germline V gene data show CDR1 as KGHDR and CDR2 as SFDVKD. V gave up 3 bases and J gave up 5 bases; unmatched junction bases: 2. The CDR3 has 15 residues. CDR3 sequence (DNA): TGTGCCACCAGTGATCCGGGACAGGGGAATGAAAAACTGTTTTTT. Amino acids: CATSDPGQGNEKLFF.

CDR3 in amino acids: CASSFPVASSGANVLTF. For the CDR3, the DNA is TGTGCCAGCAGCTTCCCGGTTGCTAGCTCTGGGGCCAACGTCCTGACTTTC. V is TRBV5-6 and J is TRBJ2-6; no firm D call. Germline CDR1 is SGHDT and CDR2 is YYEEEE. V lost 2 bases and J 0 bases, leaving 12 bases between the germline ends. The CDR3 contains 17 residues.

V gene TRBV19 combines with J gene TRBJ2-7; D is possibly TRBD2 (6 bases). The V end lost 7 bases, the J end lost 7 bases, and 26 bases lay between the germline ends. The CDR3 sequence is 16 residues long. Germline CDR1 is LNHDA and CDR2 is SQIVND (reference sequence). CDR3 sequence: CASTPSRQRRGGEQYF. The DNA of the CDR3 is TGTGCCAGTACCCCCTCGCGGCAGCGGCGGGGCGGTGAGCAGTACTTC. The entire variable domain, with the rest obtained from reference TRBV19 and TRBJ2-7, is as follows: DGGITQSPKYLFRKEGQNVTLSCEQNLNHDAMYWYRQDPGQGLRLIYYSQIVNDFQKGDIAEGYSVSREKKESFPLTVTSAQKNPTAFYLCASTPSRQRRGGEQYFGPGTRLTVT.

The chain links TRBV18 to TRBJ2-3; 9 bases are a match to TRBD2. This CDR3 region has 15 residues. Germline CDR1 is KGHSH and CDR2 is LQKENI. J gave up 2 bases and V 3 bases, and 3 bases lay outside the gene matches. In nucleotides, the CDR3 is TGTGCCAGCTCACCGGGACTAGCCTACACAGATACGCAGTATTTT. It yields the protein CASSPGLAYTDTQYF.

The DNA for the CDR3 is TGTGCCAGCAGCGAGGGGAGGGACTACGAGCAGTACTTC. It encodes CASSEGRDYEQYF. The chain employs TRBV7-9 and TRBJ2-7; 7 positions match TRBD2. Germline values: CDR1 SEHNR, CDR2 FQNEAQ (reference sequence). The CDR3 is made up of 13 amino acids. Germline trimming cut 5 bases from V and 3 bases from J; bases unmatched to any gene: 4.

J is TRBJ2-2 and V is TRBV18; 9 nucleotides agree with TRBD1. Germline V gene lookup returns CDR1 KGHSH and CDR2 LQKENI. This CDR3 is built from 16 residues. Trimming removed 5 bases from V and 1 base from J; junction bases left unmatched: 5. CDR3 sequence (DNA): TGTGCCAGCTCAACTACAGGGGGCCAGAACACCGGGGAGCTGTTTTTT. Residues: CASSTTGGQNTGELFF.

This clone was seen once. The chain has TRBV29-1 and TRBJ2-1, with D perhaps TRBD1 (5 bases). V was cut by 3 bases and J by 3 bases, with 9 bases left in between. Germline assignment: CDR1 SQVTM and CDR2 ANQGSEA. There are 13 residues in the CDR3. The CDR3, as DNA: TGCAGCGTTGACAGGGCCCTCTACAATGAGCAGTTCTTC. It encodes CSVDRALYNEQFF.

The genes are TRBV4-1 and TRBJ2-2; 9 bases align to TRBD2. This CDR3 contains 17 residues. V gave up 2 bases and J gave up 4 bases; unmatched junction bases: 8. Germline V gene data show CDR1 as MGHRA and CDR2 as YSYEKL. CDR3 sequence reads: CASSQLAGAGSTGELFF. DNA for the CDR3: TGCGCCAGCAGCCAATTAGCGGGGGCCGGGAGCACCGGGGAGCTGTTTTTT.

V is TRBV7-2 and J is TRBJ2-5; 7 nucleotides agree with TRBD2. From germline, CDR1 is SGHTA and CDR2 FQGNSA. The CDR3 contains 16 residues. V was clipped by 1 base and J by 5 bases; unmatched bases: 10. CDR3 coding DNA: TGTGCCAGCAGCTTAGGCCTGATTGACGGGAGGGAGACCCAGTACTTC. Its translation is CASSLGLIDGRETQYF.

This clone appeared a few times. The rearrangement joins TRBV7-9 to TRBJ2-1, with 7 bases lining up with TRBD2. With 5 bases clipped from V and 0 bases from J, the junction kept 1 base outside the gene matches. Per the germline V gene, CDR1 is SEHNR and CDR2 is FQNEAQ (reference sequence). The CDR3 covers 14 residues. The CDR3 DNA is TGTGCCAGCAGCACGGGGGGCTCCTACAATGAGCAGTTCTTC. Protein: CASSTGGSYNEQFF.

The table lists this clone with a count of one. V usage is TRBV5-1 and J usage is TRBJ2-5; 9 bases match TRBD1. CDR1 and CDR2 from the germline V gene are SGHRS and YFSETQ. This CDR3 comprises 14 residues. The trim removed 3 bases at V and 5 bases at J, leaving 5 bases unmatched. CDR3 amino acids: CASSSTGGEETQYF. CDR3 DNA: TGCGCCAGCAGCTCCACAGGGGGCGAGGAGACCCAGTACTTC.

This clone showed up just a few times. The chain combines TRBV6-1 with TRBJ1-2; the match to TRBD1 covers 10 bases. The J segment lost 4 bases and the V segment lost 4 bases, leaving 12 bases of the junction unmatched. This CDR3 comprises 17 residues. Germline assignment: CDR1 MNHNS and CDR2 SASEGT. DNA for the CDR3: TGTGCCAGCAGTGGGTTGGGACAGGGGATATTCGTCTATGGCTACACCTTC. Translating it yields CASSGLGQGIFVYGYTF.

The gene calls are TRBV3-1 (or the pseudogene TRBV3-2) and TRBJ2-7; D may be TRBD2 (6 bases). V was clipped by 1 base and J by 7 bases, with 20 bases between them. Germline lookup yields CDR1 LGHDT and CDR2 YNNKEL (reference sequence). The CDR3 runs to 16 residues. This chain's CDR3 is CASSQVGGPSLGEQYF. In nucleotides, the CDR3 is TGTGCCAGCAGCCAAGTGGGGGGACCGTCGTTGGGAGAGCAGTACTTC.

The table lists this clone with a count of one. The V gene is TRBV5-4, the J gene TRBJ1-1; TRBD1 is a possible D gene (6 bases). V shed 0 bases and J shed 2 bases, with 8 bases lying between them. The CDR3 consists of 14 residues. Germline CDR1 SGHNT, CDR2 YYREEE (reference sequence). CDR3 loop: CASSLGQENTEAFF. CDR3 sequence (DNA): TGTGCCAGCAGCTTGGGACAGGAAAACACTGAAGCTTTCTTT.

V and J are TRBV7-3 and TRBJ2-6, with 7 bases aligning to TRBD1. CDR3 length equals 16 residues. Losses at the gene ends were 5 bases for V and 1 base for J; bases not matched to a gene: 5. CDR1 is SGHTA, CDR2 FQGTGA, per germline. CDR3 loop: CASSEPTGSGANVLTF. The DNA of the CDR3 is TGTGCCAGCAGCGAACCGACAGGGTCTGGGGCCAACGTCCTGACTTTC.